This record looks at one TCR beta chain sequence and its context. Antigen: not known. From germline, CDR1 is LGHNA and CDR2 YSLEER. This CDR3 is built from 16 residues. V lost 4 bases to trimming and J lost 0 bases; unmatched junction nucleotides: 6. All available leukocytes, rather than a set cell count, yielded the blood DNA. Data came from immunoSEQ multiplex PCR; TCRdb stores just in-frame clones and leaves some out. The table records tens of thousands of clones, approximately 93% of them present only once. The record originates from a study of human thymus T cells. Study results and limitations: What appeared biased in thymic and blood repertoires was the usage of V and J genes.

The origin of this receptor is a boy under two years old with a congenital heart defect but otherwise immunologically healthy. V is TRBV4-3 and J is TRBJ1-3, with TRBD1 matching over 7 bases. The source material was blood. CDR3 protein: CASSPGQAPSGNTIYF. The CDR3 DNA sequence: TGCGCCAGCAGCCCCGGACAGGCCCCCTCTGGAAACACCATATATTTT.